The 27 T cell receptor beta chains listed next were all sequenced from one sample in a study of blood T cell repertoires in COVID-19. Assay used: immunoSEQ multiplex PCR; TCRdb lists only in-frame clones, some missing. This table holds roughly 68,000 clones, 91% found once. The sequenced material came from peripheral blood. Receptor source: a man aged 40-50 years with COVID-19, enrolled during active disease.

The chain links TRBV5-4 to TRBJ2-1, with D unresolved. CDR3 length: 15 amino acids. V lost 0 bases and J lost 6, with 13 bases in between. Germline V gene sequence: CDR1 SGHNT, CDR2 YYREEE (reference sequence). The CDR3 reads CASSLAINTVNEQFF. The CDR3 DNA reads TGTGCCAGCAGCTTGGCAATTAATACGGTCAATGAGCAGTTCTTC.

CDR3 in DNA: TGTGCCAGCAGCGTAGGCGGGGGGCCGGCGAACACCGGGGAGCTGTTTTTT. Residues: CASSVGGGPANTGELFF. The J gene is TRBJ2-2, the V gene TRBV9; 8 nucleotides match TRBD2. The CDR3 consists of 17 residues. V shed 0 bases and J 0 bases; nucleotides not matched to a gene: 4. Germline V lookup: CDR1 SGDLS, CDR2 YYNGEE.

The gene calls are TRBV3-1 (or the pseudogene TRBV3-2) and TRBJ1-2; D may be TRBD1 (6 bases). Trimming removed 0 bases from V and 6 bases from J, with 17 bases in between. There are 16 residues in the CDR3. Germline CDR1 is LGHDT and CDR2 is YNNKEL (reference sequence). CDR3 protein: CASSQDRAGVGNGYTF. The CDR3 DNA reads as TGTGCCAGCAGCCAAGATAGGGCAGGGGTTGGGAATGGCTACACCTTC.

As regards this clone: One end of the junction fails to match germline, which may point to a read error. The chain joins TRBV24-1 to TRBJ1-4; 7 bases agree with TRBD1. CDR1 is KGHDR, CDR2 SFDVKD, per germline. This CDR3 has 10 residues. The CDR3 is CAWDRDSRFF. The CDR3 DNA reads TGTGCCTGGGACCGGGACAGCAGATTCTTT.

The chain combines TRBV14 with TRBJ2-5; D not resolved. Germline V lookup: CDR1 SGHDN, CDR2 FVKESK. The CDR3 has 13 residues. V was trimmed by 4 bases and J by 1 base, leaving 7 bases between them. CDR3 amino acids: CASSPRFQETQYF. The CDR3 DNA reads as TGTGCCAGCAGCCCCAGGTTCCAAGAGACCCAGTACTTC. Variable domain in full (rest from reference TRBV14 and TRBJ2-5): EAGVTQFPSHSVIEKGQTVTLRCDPISGHDNLYWYRRVMGKEIKFLLHFVKESKQDESGMPNNRFLAERTGGTYSTLKVQPAELEDSGVYFCASSPRFQETQYFGPGTRLLVL.

The gene calls are TRBV27 and TRBJ2-1; 15 nucleotides align to TRBD2. CDR1 is MNHEY, CDR2 SMNVEV, per germline (reference sequence). Trimming removed 11 bases from V and 9 bases from J; junction bases left unmatched: 8. CDR3 length: 14 amino acids. CDR3 nucleotides: TGTGCCGTGGGACTAGCGGGGGGAAGGGGTGAGCAGTTCTTC. Translated: CAVGLAGGRGEQFF.

The chain combines TRBV5-6 with TRBJ2-5, with D tentatively TRBD2 (5 bases). Germline loops: CDR1 SGHDT, CDR2 YYEEEE. V was pared by 7 bases and J by 5 bases, with 18 bases between. This CDR3 has 14 residues. CDR3: CASQSRTWRETQYF. As DNA, the CDR3 is TGTGCCAGCCAAAGCAGGACTTGGAGGGAGACCCAGTACTTC.

This chain connects TRBV3-1 (or the pseudogene TRBV3-2) to TRBJ1-5, with 9 bases matching TRBD1. The CDR3 covers 15 residues. With V trimmed by 5 bases and J by 4 bases, 6 bases remained unmatched. The germline V gene encodes CDR1 LGHDT and CDR2 YNNKEL (reference sequence). The CDR3 DNA sequence: TGTGCCAGCAGCTCCCGGACAGGGGCAAATCAGCCCCAGCATTTT. Translation gives CASSSRTGANQPQHF.

The V and J genes are TRBV11-2 and TRBJ2-2; 11 bases align to TRBD1. This CDR3 spans 16 amino acids. J gave up 4 bases and V 2 bases, and 3 bases lay outside the gene matches. CDR1 is SGHAT and CDR2 is FQNNGV in the germline V gene. The CDR3 sequence: CASSLLGQGGTGELFF. DNA of the CDR3: TGTGCCAGCAGCTTATTGGGACAGGGGGGCACCGGGGAGCTGTTTTTT.

This clone showed up just once. The chain couples TRBV5-6 to TRBJ2-7; TRBD1 aligns across 7 bases. V was pared by 1 base and J by 3 bases, with 7 bases of the junction left unmatched. CDR3 length: 15 amino acids. Germline values: CDR1 SGHDT, CDR2 YYEEEE. In nucleotides, the CDR3 is TGTGCCAGCAGCTTGAGGTCCGGGACAGTCTACGAGCAGTACTTC. Amino acids: CASSLRSGTVYEQYF.

The J gene is TRBJ2-1, the V gene TRBV7-3; the D gene is possibly TRBD1 (5 bases). In germline, CDR1 is SGHTA, CDR2 FQGTGA. The V and J ends lost 6 bases and 0 bases respectively, with 12 bases between them. The CDR3 length is 15 residues. CDR3 DNA: TGTGCCAGCAGTCAAGGACATCTCTCCTACAATGAGCAGTTCTTC. This encodes CASSQGHLSYNEQFF.

J is TRBJ2-2 and V is TRBV19, with a weak D call TRBD1 (6 bases). This CDR3 is built from 13 residues. V was cut by 7 bases and J by 0 bases, with 6 bases left in between. Germline CDR1 and CDR2: LNHDA and SQIVND (reference sequence). CDR3 amino acids: CASNRANTGELFF. CDR3 DNA sequence: TGTGCCAGTAACAGGGCGAACACCGGGGAGCTGTTTTTT.

Here the CDR3 reads CASSPRANTGELFF. The CDR3 DNA sequence: TGTGCCAGCTCACCACGAGCGAACACCGGGGAGCTGTTTTTT. The rearrangement joins TRBV18 to TRBJ2-2, with D unresolved. Germline V gene data show CDR1 as KGHSH and CDR2 as LQKENI. Trimming removed 1 base from V and 0 bases from J, with 3 bases in between. This CDR3 has 14 residues.

The chain is built from TRBV11-2 and TRBJ2-5, with 7 bases lining up with TRBD2. The junction had 7 bases not matched to a gene; V was cut back by 5 bases and J by 7 bases. The germline V gene has CDR1 SGHAT and CDR2 FQNNGV. The CDR3 is 13 amino acids. Here the CDR3 DNA reads TGTGCCAGCAGCCTATTCAGGGAGGGGACCCAGTACTTC. Translation: CASSLFREGTQYF.

The rearrangement links TRBV11-2 to TRBJ1-6; D gene ambiguous. V was trimmed by 0 bases and J by 9 bases, leaving 6 bases between them. Germline CDR1 SGHAT, CDR2 FQNNGV. The CDR3 loop spans 13 amino acids. CDR3 protein: CASSLDRISPLHF. The CDR3 DNA reads TGTGCCAGCAGCTTAGACAGGATTTCACCCCTCCACTTT.

The gene calls are TRBV4-1 and TRBJ1-3; tentative D call: TRBD1 (5 bases). The CDR3 totals 16 residues. V was cut by 2 bases and J by 2 bases, with 13 bases left in between. Germline values: CDR1 MGHRA, CDR2 YSYEKL. This CDR3 reads CASSQPTAKAGNTIYF. The DNA for the CDR3 is TGCGCCAGCAGCCAACCGACAGCAAAAGCTGGAAACACCATATATTTT.

The gene calls are TRBV9 and TRBJ2-6, with a possible D match to TRBD2 (6 bases). V was trimmed by 0 bases and J by 1 base, leaving 11 bases between them. The germline V gene has CDR1 SGDLS and CDR2 YYNGEE. This CDR3 has 17 amino acids. The CDR3 nucleotides are TGTGCCAGCAGCGTAGGCGCGGAGGGTTCTGGGGCCAACGTCCTGACTTTC. Its translation: CASSVGAEGSGANVLTF.

This sequence joins TRBV5-1 and TRBJ1-6; possible D gene TRBD1, 5 bases. This CDR3 comprises 14 residues. Deletions cut 4 bases from V and 8 bases from J, with 13 bases between. Germline CDR1 and CDR2: SGHRS and YFSETQ. This CDR3 is CASSPDTPDSPLHF. CDR3 bases: TGCGCCAGCAGCCCGGACACCCCGGATTCACCCCTCCACTTT.

The rearrangement links TRBV30 to TRBJ1-6, with 10 bases matching TRBD1. The CDR3 covers 15 residues. Trimming took 8 bases from V and 8 from J; bases not matched to a gene: 12. CDR1 is GTSNPN and CDR2 is SVGIG in the germline V gene (reference sequence). As DNA, the CDR3 is TGTGCCGGCGAGCTCACCGGGACAGGGGATTCACCCCTCCACTTT. It specifies CAGELTGTGDSPLHF.

The chain uses TRBV28 and TRBJ1-4; D may be TRBD1 (6 bases). The CDR3 loop spans 17 amino acids. V was cut by 6 bases and J by 0 bases, with 17 bases left in between. Germline CDR1 reads MDHEN; CDR2 reads SYDVKM. CDR3 protein: CASSRINDRTTNEKLFF. Written as DNA, the CDR3 is TGTGCCAGCAGCCGCATAAACGACAGGACAACTAATGAAAAACTGTTTTTT.

The chain employs TRBV19 and TRBJ2-1; weak D call: TRBD1 (5 bases). Germline CDR1 reads LNHDA; CDR2 reads SQIVND (reference sequence). The V end lost 6 bases, the J end lost 3 bases, and 9 bases lay between the germline ends. This CDR3 contains 13 residues. CDR3 coding DNA: TGTGCCAGTAGGGGGCCCTTCTACAATGAGCAGTTCTTC. This codes for CASRGPFYNEQFF.

A few counts support this clone. The CDR3 loop is CASSYARTGAGYTF. CDR3 DNA sequence: TGTGCCAGCAGCTACGCCCGCACAGGGGCGGGCTACACCTTC. The chain has TRBV5-4 and TRBJ1-2, with TRBD1 matching 7 bases. In germline, CDR1 is SGHNT, CDR2 YYREEE (reference sequence). The CDR3 covers 14 residues. With 3 bases clipped from V and 8 bases from J, the junction kept 10 bases outside the gene matches.

This clone was seen once. The chain has TRBV18 and TRBJ2-7; D unclear. V dropped 0 bases and J dropped 5 bases, with 5 bases sitting between them. The germline V gene encodes CDR1 KGHSH and CDR2 LQKENI. This CDR3 spans 12 amino acids. The CDR3: CASSPPSNEQYF. In nucleotides, the CDR3 is TGTGCCAGCTCACCACCTAGCAACGAGCAGTACTTC.

This clone was found once. This chain joins TRBV19 and TRBJ1-5, with TRBD1 identical over 7 bases. The V and J ends lost 7 bases and 5 bases, in that order; junction bases with no gene match: 11. The CDR3 extends over 15 amino acids. Germline CDR1 LNHDA, CDR2 SQIVND (reference sequence). The CDR3 nucleotides read TGTGCCAGTAAGGGTGAGGGGGCGATTGATCAGCCCCAGCATTTT. This sequence encodes CASKGEGAIDQPQHF. The full variable domain, rest sourced from reference TRBV19 and TRBJ1-5, is DGGITQSPKYLFRKEGQNVTLSCEQNLNHDAMYWYRQDPGQGLRLIYYSQIVNDFQKGDIAEGYSVSREKKESFPLTVTSAQKNPTAFYLCASKGEGAIDQPQHFGDGTRLSIL.

J is TRBJ1-5 and V is TRBV28, with TRBD1 matching 7 bases. Germline V gives CDR1 MDHEN, CDR2 SYDVKM. The CDR3 spans 15 residues. Trimming removed 6 bases from V and 4 bases from J; junction bases left unmatched: 9. The CDR3 DNA reads as TGTGCCAGCAGAACCGTGACAGGGATAAATCAGCCCCAGCATTTT. Translated: CASRTVTGINQPQHF.

The chain has TRBV19 and TRBJ2-7, with 10 positions matching TRBD1. V shed 4 bases and J 5 bases; nucleotides not matched to a gene: 11. The V gene's germline CDR1 is LNHDA and CDR2 SQIVND (reference sequence). The CDR3 covers 16 residues. CDR3 in DNA: TGTGCCAGTAGTACCGACACCGGGACAGGGGACAACGAGCAGTACTTC. Protein product: CASSTDTGTGDNEQYF.

The chain couples TRBV18 to TRBJ2-1; TRBD2 matches 8 bases. The CDR3 spans 16 residues. V shed 0 bases, J shed 7 bases, and the junction held 8 bases outside the gene matches. Germline V gene lookup returns CDR1 KGHSH and CDR2 LQKENI. CDR3 DNA: TGTGCCAGCTCACCACCGTTACGGGGGGGCCTTAATGAGCAGTTCTTC. Its translation: CASSPPLRGGLNEQFF.